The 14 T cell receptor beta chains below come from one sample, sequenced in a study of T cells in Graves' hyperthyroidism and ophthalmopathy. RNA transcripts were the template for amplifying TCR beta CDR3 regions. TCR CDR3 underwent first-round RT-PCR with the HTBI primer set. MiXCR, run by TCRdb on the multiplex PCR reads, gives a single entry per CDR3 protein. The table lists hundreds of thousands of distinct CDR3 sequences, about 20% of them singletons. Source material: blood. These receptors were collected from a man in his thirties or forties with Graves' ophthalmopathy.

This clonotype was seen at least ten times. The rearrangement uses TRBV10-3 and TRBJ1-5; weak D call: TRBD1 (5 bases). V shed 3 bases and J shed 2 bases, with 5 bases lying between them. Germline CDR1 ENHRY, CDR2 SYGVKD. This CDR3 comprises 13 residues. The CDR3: CAISEGGNQPQHF. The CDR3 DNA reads TGTGCCATCAGTGAAGGGGGCAATCAGCCCCAGCATTTT.

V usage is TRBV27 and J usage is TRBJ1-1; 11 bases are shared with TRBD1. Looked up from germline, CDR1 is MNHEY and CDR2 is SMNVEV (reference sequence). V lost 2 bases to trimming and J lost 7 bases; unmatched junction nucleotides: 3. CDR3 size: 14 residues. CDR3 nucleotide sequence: TGTGCCAGCAGTTTAGGACAGGGGGCAAATGAAGCTTTCTTT. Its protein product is CASSLGQGANEAFF.

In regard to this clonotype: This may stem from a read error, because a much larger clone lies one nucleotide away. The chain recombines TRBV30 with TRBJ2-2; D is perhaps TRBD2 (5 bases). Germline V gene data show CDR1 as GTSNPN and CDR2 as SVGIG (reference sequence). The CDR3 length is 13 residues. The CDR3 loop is CAWSEGNTGEPFF. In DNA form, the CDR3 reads TGTGCCTGGAGTGAAGGGAACACCGGGGAGCCGTTTTTT.

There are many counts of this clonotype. The CDR3 DNA sequence: TGTGCCAGCAGCAGGAGAGGGACGACGGAGACCCAGTACTTC. Its protein product is CASSRRGTTETQYF. V and J are TRBV6-2 or TRBV6-3 and TRBJ2-5; the D gene could be TRBD1 or TRBD2 (5 bases each). This CDR3 comprises 14 residues. Germline lookup yields CDR1 MNHEY and CDR2 SVGEGT. Between the trimmed V and J ends, which lost 6 bases and 5 bases, there was a span of 16 bases.

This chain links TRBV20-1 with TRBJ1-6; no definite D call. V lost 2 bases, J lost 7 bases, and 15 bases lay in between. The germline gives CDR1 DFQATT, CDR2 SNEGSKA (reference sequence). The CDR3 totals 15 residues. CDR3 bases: TGCAGTGCTAGAAAGGAGGGAGATGGGAATTCACCCCTCCACTTT. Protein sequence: CSARKEGDGNSPLHF.

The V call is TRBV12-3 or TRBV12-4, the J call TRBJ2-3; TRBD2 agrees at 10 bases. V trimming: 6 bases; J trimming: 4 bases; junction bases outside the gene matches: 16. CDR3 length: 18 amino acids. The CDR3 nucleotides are TGTGCCAGCAGCTCCGGGACTAGCGAGAGGGTATGGGCAGATACGCAGTATTTT. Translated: CASSSGTSERVWADTQYF.

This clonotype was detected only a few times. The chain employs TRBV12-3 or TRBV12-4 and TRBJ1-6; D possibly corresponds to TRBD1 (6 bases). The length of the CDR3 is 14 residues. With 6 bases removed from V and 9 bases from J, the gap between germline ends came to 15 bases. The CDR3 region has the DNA TGTGCCAGCAGCTTCACAGGGCAAGGTTCACCCCTCCACTTT. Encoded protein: CASSFTGQGSPLHF.

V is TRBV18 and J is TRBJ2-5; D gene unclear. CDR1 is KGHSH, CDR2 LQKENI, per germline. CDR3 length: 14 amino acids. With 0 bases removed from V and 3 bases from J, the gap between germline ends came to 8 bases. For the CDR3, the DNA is TGTGCCAGCTCACCACCGGGGATTAAAGAGACCCAGTACTTC. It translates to CASSPPGIKETQYF.

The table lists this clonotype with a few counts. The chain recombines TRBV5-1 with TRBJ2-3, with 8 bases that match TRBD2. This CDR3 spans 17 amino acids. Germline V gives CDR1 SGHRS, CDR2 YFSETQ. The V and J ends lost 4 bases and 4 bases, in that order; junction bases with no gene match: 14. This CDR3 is CASSLDWSGSGPDTQYF. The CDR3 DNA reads TGCGCCAGCAGCCTAGATTGGAGCGGGAGTGGCCCAGATACGCAGTATTTT.

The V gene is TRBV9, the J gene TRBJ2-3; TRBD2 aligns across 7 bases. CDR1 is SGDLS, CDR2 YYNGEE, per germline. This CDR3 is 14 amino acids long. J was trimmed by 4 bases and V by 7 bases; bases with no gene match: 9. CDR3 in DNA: TGTGCCAGCTCTAGCCCCCGGGAGGCAGATACGCAGTATTTT. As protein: CASSSPREADTQYF. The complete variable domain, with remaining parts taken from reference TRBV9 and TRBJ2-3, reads DSGVTQTPKHLITATGQRVTLRCSPRSGDLSVYWYQQSLDQGLQFLIQYYNGEERAKGNILERFSAQQFPDLHSELNLSSLELGDSALYFCASSSPREADTQYFGPGTRLTVL.

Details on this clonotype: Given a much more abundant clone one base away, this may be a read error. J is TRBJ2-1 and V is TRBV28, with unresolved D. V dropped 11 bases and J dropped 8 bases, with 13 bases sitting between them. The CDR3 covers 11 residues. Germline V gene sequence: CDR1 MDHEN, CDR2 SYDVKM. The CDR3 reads CAGTIKDEQFF. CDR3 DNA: TGTGCCGGCACCATCAAAGATGAGCAGTTCTTC.

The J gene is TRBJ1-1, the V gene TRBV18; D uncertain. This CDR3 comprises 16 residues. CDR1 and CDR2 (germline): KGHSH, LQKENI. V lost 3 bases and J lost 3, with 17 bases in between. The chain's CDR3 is CASSPSAAPGDTEAFF. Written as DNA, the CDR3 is TGTGCCAGCTCACCTAGTGCCGCTCCTGGGGACACTGAAGCTTTCTTT. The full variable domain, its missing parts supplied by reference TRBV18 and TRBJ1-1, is NAGVMQNPRHLVRRRGQEARLRCSPMKGHSHVYWYRQLPEEGLKFMVYLQKENIIDESGMPKERFSAEFPKEGPSILRIQQVVRGDSAAYFCASSPSAAPGDTEAFFGQGTRLTVV.

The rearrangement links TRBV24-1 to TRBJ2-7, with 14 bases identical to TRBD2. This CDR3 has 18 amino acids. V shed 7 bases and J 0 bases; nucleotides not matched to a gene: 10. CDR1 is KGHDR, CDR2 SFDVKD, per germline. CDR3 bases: TGTGCCACCAGCTTCCCGGGACTAGCGGGAGTGAGCTCCTACGAGCAGTACTTC. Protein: CATSFPGLAGVSSYEQYF.

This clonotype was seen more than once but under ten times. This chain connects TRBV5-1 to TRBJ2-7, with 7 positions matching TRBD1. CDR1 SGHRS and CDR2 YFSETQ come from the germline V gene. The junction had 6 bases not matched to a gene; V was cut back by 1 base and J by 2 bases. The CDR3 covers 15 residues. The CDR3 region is CASSLRQGLTYEQYF. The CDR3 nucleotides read TGCGCCAGCAGCTTGAGACAGGGCCTAACCTACGAGCAGTACTTC. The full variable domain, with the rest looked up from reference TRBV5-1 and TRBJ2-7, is KAGVTQTPRYLIKTRGQQVTLSCSPISGHRSVSWYQQTPGQGLQFLFEYFSETQRNKGNFPGRFSGRQFSNSRSEMNVSTLELGDSALYLCASSLRQGLTYEQYFGPGTRLTVT.